A selection of T cell receptor beta chains follows, all from one sample in a study of response to subunit inactivated influenza vaccine. TCRdb re-called the RT-PCR reads with MiXCR, one entry per CDR3 protein. The profile covers about 310,000 distinct CDR3 sequences, with about 20% appearing a single time and 10% to 13% taken by the ten largest. This material consisted of PBMCs from blood, taken approximately 20 months after vaccination. These receptor sequences come from a man aged 50 to 75 who received an inactivated influenza vaccine. The conserved cysteine and the conserved F or W are not part of the CDR3 here. The order of the fields is J gene, V gene, CDR3 protein.

TRBJ2-3 | TRBV11-3 | ASSLGPTDTQY
TRBJ2-1 | TRBV2 | ASSEIRRSNEQF
TRBJ1-1 | TRBV9 | ASSVGDRYTEAF
TRBJ2-6 | TRBV7-8 | ASAPLQIPNSGANVLT
TRBJ1-2 | TRBV6-5 | ASSYSWRANLSLGYT
TRBJ1-4 | TRBV12-3/TRBV12-4 | ASSTGTGGKKLF
TRBJ1-1 | TRBV6-1 | ASSTGELNTEAF
TRBJ1-1 | TRBV20-1 | SARGFVGTEAF
TRBJ1-2 | TRBV12-3/TRBV12-4 | ASSLGAGEYGYGYT
TRBJ1-2 | TRBV10-3 | AISGPGQGSLNYGYT
TRBJ1-5 | TRBV12-3/TRBV12-4 | ASSPPGRRSNQPQH
TRBJ1-6 | TRBV28 | ASRRGQGSSPLH
TRBJ1-1 | TRBV5-1 | ASSGRTENTEAF
TRBJ2-1 | TRBV12-3/TRBV12-4 | ASSLGEAGEQF
TRBJ1-2 | TRBV12-3/TRBV12-4 | ASRRETGGYT
TRBJ2-5 | TRBV15 | ATSRARVSETQY
TRBJ2-2 | TRBV3-1 | ASSQEPGTPGELF
TRBJ2-2 | TRBV9 | ASSQLTGELF
TRBJ2-1 | TRBV4-2 | ASSTTSGSSLGSYNEQF
TRBJ2-3 | TRBV20-1 | SARAAASSTDTQY
TRBJ2-5 | TRBV6-1 | AGRRTAQETQY
TRBJ1-2 | TRBV20-1 | SAREGATNYGYT
TRBJ2-1 | TRBV11-2 | ASSLGPGTGFDNEQF
TRBJ2-7 | TRBV27 | ASRLGQGASEQY
TRBJ1-1 | TRBV4-1 | ASSQEGAQSNTEAF
TRBJ2-5 | TRBV12-3/TRBV12-4 | ASKPKGGGETQY
TRBJ1-6 | TRBV5-1 | ASSPGTAYNSPLH
TRBJ1-4 | TRBV10-3 | ATQSGTTEKLF
TRBJ2-1 | TRBV4-3 | ASSQDIREWGYNEQF
TRBJ2-1 | TRBV29-1 | SGGTTNEQF
TRBJ2-6 | TRBV12-3/TRBV12-4 | ASKPSSGANVLT
TRBJ1-1 | TRBV29-1 | SVERGAWGIDTEAF
TRBJ2-1 | TRBV4-1 | ASSQPREVSNEQF
TRBJ2-2 | TRBV24-1 | ATSDRGSNTGELF
TRBJ1-1 | TRBV3-1 | ASSPGSYMNTEAF
TRBJ2-1 | TRBV24-1 | ATSDHSGAYNEQF
TRBJ1-5 | TRBV20-1 | SASTGRQPQH
TRBJ1-1 | TRBV29-1 | SVVTGLATEAF
TRBJ1-3 | TRBV5-6 | ASNYPRDSHTIY
TRBJ1-2 | TRBV5-6 | ASSFGQGAIDYGYT
TRBJ2-1 | TRBV5-1 | ASRFLAADLEQF
TRBJ1-2 | TRBV20-1 | SAGDRANYGYT
TRBJ2-7 | TRBV11-2 | ASSSHGQTYEQY
TRBJ1-4 | TRBV5-4 | ASSLAFPMDIPNEKLF
TRBJ1-6 | TRBV27 | ASKGGGLPLH
TRBJ1-4 | TRBV12-3/TRBV12-4 | ASSRTGTGFEKLF
TRBJ1-2 | TRBV7-2 | ASSNTGYGYT
TRBJ1-1 | TRBV6-1 | ASSTRQGYEAF
TRBJ1-6 | TRBV20-1 | SARDIDKGFPH
TRBJ2-7 | TRBV29-1 | SVDGLAGETSHYEQY
TRBJ1-6 | TRBV5-1 | ASSFGHDNSPLH
TRBJ1-6 | TRBV28 | ASTPGQGSSPLH
TRBJ2-7 | TRBV5-1 | ASSLGGLSNEQY
TRBJ1-1 | TRBV6-5 | ASSSPAGRDLRAF